This T cell receptor (beta chain) was recovered during a study of blood T cell repertoires in COVID-19. Study details: Material from acute and convalescent COVID-19 was sourced from the United States, Italy and Spain. T cells, B-cell-depleted T cells, or PBMCs provided the cDNA or gDNA that served as material.

In the source study's methods: Nucleated cell counts were estimated from reference gene primer amplification. Profiled with immunoSEQ multiplex PCR; TCRdb holds only in-frame clones, not every one. From that table come the V and J calls and clone size; the DNA was used to work out D and trimming. The sample holds about 270,000 clones, around nine tenths seen once. With 5 bases removed from V and 0 bases from J, the gap between germline ends came to 14 bases. CDR3 length: 15 amino acids. Germline values: CDR1 SGHAT, CDR2 FQNNGV. Sequenced sample: peripheral blood. V and J are TRBV11-2 and TRBJ2-7, with D possibly TRBD1 on 6 matching bases. The TCR comes from a man aged 35 to 55 with active or convalescent COVID-19. CDR3 loop: CASSRRDTSSYEQYF. CDR3 coding DNA: TGTGCCAGCAGCCGTCGGGACACAAGCTCCTACGAGCAGTACTTC.